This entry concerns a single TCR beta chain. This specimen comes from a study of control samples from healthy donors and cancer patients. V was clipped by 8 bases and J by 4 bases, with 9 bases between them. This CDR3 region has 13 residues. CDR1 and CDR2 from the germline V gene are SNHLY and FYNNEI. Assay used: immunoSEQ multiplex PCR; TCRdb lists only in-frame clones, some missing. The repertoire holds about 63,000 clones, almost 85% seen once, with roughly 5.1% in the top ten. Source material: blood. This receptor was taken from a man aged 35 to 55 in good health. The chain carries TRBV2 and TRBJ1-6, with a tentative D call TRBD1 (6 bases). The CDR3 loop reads CASEDRYNSPLHF. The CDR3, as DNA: TGTGCCAGCGAGGACAGATATAATTCACCCCTCCACTTT.